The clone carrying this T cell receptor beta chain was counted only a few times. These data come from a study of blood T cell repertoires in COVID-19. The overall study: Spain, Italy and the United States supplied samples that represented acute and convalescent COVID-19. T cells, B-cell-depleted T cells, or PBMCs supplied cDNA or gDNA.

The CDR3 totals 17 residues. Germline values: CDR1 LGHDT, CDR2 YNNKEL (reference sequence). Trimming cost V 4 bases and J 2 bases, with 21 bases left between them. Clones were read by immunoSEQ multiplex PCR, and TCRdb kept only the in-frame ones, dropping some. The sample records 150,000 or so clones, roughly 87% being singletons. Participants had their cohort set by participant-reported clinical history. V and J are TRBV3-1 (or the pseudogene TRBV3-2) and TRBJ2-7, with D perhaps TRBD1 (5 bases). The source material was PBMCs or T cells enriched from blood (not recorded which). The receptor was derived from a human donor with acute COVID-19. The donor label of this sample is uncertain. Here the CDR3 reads CASSPPLGPDRTYEQYF. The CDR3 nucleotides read TGTGCCAGCAGCCCCCCCTTGGGGCCAGACAGAACCTACGAGCAGTACTTC.